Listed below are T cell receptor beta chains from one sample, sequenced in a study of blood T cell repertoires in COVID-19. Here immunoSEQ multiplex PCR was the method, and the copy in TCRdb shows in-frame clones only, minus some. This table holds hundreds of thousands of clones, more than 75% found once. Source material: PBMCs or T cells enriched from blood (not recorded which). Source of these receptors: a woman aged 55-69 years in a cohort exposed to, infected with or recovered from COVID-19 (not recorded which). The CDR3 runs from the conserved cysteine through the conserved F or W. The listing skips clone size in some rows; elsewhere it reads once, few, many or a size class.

CDR3: CASSLEDLWWESSYNEQFF; size: .; J: TRBJ2-1; V: TRBV7-9
CDR3: CASSLATGTGGGTQYF; size: .; J: TRBJ2-3; V: TRBV7-2
CDR3: CASSSDRVHSQPQHF; size: .; J: TRBJ1-5; V: TRBV6-2/TRBV6-3
CDR3: CASSQETQGGTGELFF; size: .; J: TRBJ2-2; V: TRBV4-2
CDR3: CASSLGGTRGDTQYF; size: .; J: TRBJ2-3; V: TRBV5-1
CDR3: CASSFVQTMNTEAFF; size: once; J: TRBJ1-1; V: TRBV7-6
CDR3: CATSREPIGQGFDQPQHF; size: once; J: TRBJ1-5; V: TRBV15
CDR3: CAWSVWGRASNEQFF; size: .; J: TRBJ2-1; V: TRBV30
CDR3: CATSRDRLAGGEETQYF; size: .; J: TRBJ2-5; V: TRBV15
CDR3: CASSKGTEANYGYTF; size: .; J: TRBJ1-2; V: TRBV7-2
CDR3: CASSFLQASYNEQFF; size: few; J: TRBJ2-1; V: TRBV28
CDR3: CASSLSGLISYEQYF; size: .; J: TRBJ2-7; V: TRBV7-3
CDR3: CASSQEDFSTGNLF; size: .; J: TRBJ1-2; V: TRBV4-2
CDR3: CAWSAGGYSTDTQYF; size: .; J: TRBJ2-3; V: TRBV30
CDR3: CASSEFGTGREQYF; size: once; J: TRBJ2-7; V: TRBV10-1
CDR3: CASNGRRDRAYNEQFF; size: once; J: TRBJ2-1; V: TRBV28
CDR3: CASSFVRDTEAFF; size: .; J: TRBJ1-1; V: TRBV11-2
CDR3: CASSFAGLGSYEQYF; size: .; J: TRBJ2-7; V: TRBV5-1
CDR3: CATSRGGRPTTEAFF; size: .; J: TRBJ1-1; V: TRBV15
CDR3: CASSLGGTGAYNEQFF; size: .; J: TRBJ2-1; V: TRBV28
CDR3: CASRYRPYNEQFF; size: .; J: TRBJ2-1; V: TRBV5-4
CDR3: CASSTTPNYGYTF; size: .; J: TRBJ1-2; V: TRBV19
CDR3: CASSLTGVDIQYF; size: few; J: TRBJ2-4; V: TRBV5-1
CDR3: CASRMWTGTQIYGYTF; size: .; J: TRBJ1-2; V: TRBV5-1
CDR3: CASRGQDQPQHF; size: .; J: TRBJ1-5; V: TRBV2
CDR3: CASSSVLNEKLFF; size: .; J: TRBJ1-4; V: TRBV28
CDR3: CASSGPTGSEAFF; size: once; J: TRBJ1-1; V: TRBV9
CDR3: CAISESGTGNTEAFF; size: .; J: TRBJ1-1; V: TRBV10-3
CDR3: CATSRDMAGQGNNEQFF; size: .; J: TRBJ2-1; V: TRBV15
CDR3: CASSLGQVIGYEQYF; size: .; J: TRBJ2-7; V: TRBV5-4
CDR3: CASSPQGKNTEAFF; size: .; J: TRBJ1-1; V: TRBV18
CDR3: CASSWDGQGLNEKLFF; size: .; J: TRBJ1-4; V: TRBV7-9
CDR3: CAIAGDRNYGYTF; size: .; J: TRBJ1-2; V: TRBV10-3
CDR3: CASRLGQGNTEAFF; size: .; J: TRBJ1-1; V: TRBV5-4
CDR3: CASSQRLGRGVTEAFF; size: .; J: TRBJ1-1; V: TRBV3-1/TRBV3-2
CDR3: CATSYRGNIQYF; size: .; J: TRBJ2-4; V: TRBV24-1
CDR3: CAIRQATGESPLHF; size: .; J: TRBJ1-6; V: TRBV10-3